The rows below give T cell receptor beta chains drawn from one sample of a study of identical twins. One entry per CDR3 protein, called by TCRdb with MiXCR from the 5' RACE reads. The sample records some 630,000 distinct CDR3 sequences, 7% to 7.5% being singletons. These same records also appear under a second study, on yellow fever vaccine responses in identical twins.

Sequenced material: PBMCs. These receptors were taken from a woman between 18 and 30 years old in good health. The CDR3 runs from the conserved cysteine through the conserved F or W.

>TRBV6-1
CASLGVDGYTF
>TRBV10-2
CASRLGRVLDEQFF
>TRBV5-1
CASSRDSDIDTQYF
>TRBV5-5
CASSLRSMGSLGELFF
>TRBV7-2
CASSFVGTNTEAFF
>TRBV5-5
CASSYPGQGSQPQHF
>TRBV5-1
CASSSRTSGELFF
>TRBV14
CASSNVGMLFF
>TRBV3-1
CASSQVWGEGGYTF
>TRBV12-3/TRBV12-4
CASSLGAAKLYEQYF
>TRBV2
CASNLQGSNTEAFF
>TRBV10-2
CASRTDRGGTDTQYF
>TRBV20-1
CSASPWGTGDSPLHF
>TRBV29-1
CSVEEGLAIDTQYF
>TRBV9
CASSVQGADGYTF
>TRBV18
CASSHLAGNEQFF
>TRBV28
CASQGPGGPKPETQYF
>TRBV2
CASSASGSSDEQFF
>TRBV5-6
CASELAGPSGNTIYF
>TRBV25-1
CASSGGTGRGETQYF
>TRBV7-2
CASSRQGLMNTEAFF
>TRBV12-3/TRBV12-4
CASSLGTRAGELFF
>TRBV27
CASSSPRLVTYNEQFF
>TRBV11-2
CASSPRDKGSGANVLTF
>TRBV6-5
CASSYLDGGYTF
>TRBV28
CASYLRGGQETQYF
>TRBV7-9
CASSPWQGNTEAFF
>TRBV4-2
CASSQNNDGELFF
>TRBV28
CASSLGTANYGYTF
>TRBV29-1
CSVVLGRGAGANVLTF
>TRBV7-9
CASSLVVRTLGGDTQYF
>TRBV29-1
CSVEVGRDYSYNEQFF
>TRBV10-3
CAISDPKDGYGYTF
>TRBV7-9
CASSLDRVEAFF
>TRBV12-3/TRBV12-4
CASSPGTVTEAFF
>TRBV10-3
CAIRASGGGELFF
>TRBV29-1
CSVAGSGTEAFF
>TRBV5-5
CASSLAIPNTGELFF
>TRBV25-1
CASSDYNQPQHF
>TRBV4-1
CASSRLAVDTDTQYF
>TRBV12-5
CASGSIGPNTEAFF
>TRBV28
CASKKTGGPNSPLHF
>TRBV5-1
CASSRGGERTYNEQFF
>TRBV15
CATSLQGFETQYF
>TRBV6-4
CASSALRDQKPEQYF
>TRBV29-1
CSVEDHGMNTEAFF
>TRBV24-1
CATSDLPGAPYNEQFF
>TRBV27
CASSLRQAGELFF
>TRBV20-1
CSARPEYEQYF